The table lists the clone carrying this T cell receptor beta chain with many counts. Its matching antigen is unknown. This sample is drawn from a study of T cell repertoires in cytomegalovirus infection. Across the whole study: Public TCR beta signatures marked donors with CMV infection and the matching HLA.

The CDR3 contains 15 residues. Trimming took 6 bases from V and 0 from J; bases not matched to a gene: 8. Germline CDR1 and CDR2: SGHAT and FQNNGV. TCRdb re-analysed the reads in MiXCR, keeping a single row per CDR3 protein. The sample holds some 160,000 distinct CDR3 sequences, 17% seen once. Study-wide findings and caveats: Dominating the ex vivo response were HLA-C-restricted CMV-specific TCR beta clonotypes. Cumulative frequency (of public TCR beta family members) identified carriers of CMV plus the relevant HLA.

This rearrangement joins TRBV11-2 to TRBJ2-7; 7 bases fit TRBD2. The TCR comes from a human donor in good health (CMV status not recorded). Some clones in this sample may be carry-over from other donors' samples. Sample: CD8+ T cells from PBMCs. CDR3 bases: TGTGCCAGCAGTGCCTCCGGGACTATCTCCTACGAGCAGTACTTC. It codes for CASSASGTISYEQYF.